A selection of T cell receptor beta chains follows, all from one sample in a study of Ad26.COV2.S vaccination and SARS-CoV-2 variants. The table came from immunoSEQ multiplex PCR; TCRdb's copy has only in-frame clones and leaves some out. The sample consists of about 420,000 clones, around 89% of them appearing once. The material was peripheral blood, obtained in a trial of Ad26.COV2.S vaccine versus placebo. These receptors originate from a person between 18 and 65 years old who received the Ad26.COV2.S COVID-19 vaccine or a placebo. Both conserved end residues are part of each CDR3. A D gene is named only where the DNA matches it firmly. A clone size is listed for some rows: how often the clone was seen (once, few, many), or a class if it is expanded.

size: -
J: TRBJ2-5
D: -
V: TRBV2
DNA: TGTGCCAGCAGTGAAGCGCTTGGCGGGCCCCAGTACTTC
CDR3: CASSEALGGPQYF

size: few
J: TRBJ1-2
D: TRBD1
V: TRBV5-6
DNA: TGTGCCAGCAGCCGTGCGCAGGGGGCGCGACGTGTTGATGGCTACACCTTC
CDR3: CASSRAQGARRVDGYTF

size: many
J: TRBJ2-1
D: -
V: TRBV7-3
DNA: TGTGCCAGCAGCATAACCCCCGGTCGACATTACAATGAGCAGTTCTTC
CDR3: CASSITPGRHYNEQFF

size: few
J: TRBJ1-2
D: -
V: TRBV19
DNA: TGTGCCAGTAGTACTCCGGGGGTGTCTGACTATGGCTACACCTTC
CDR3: CASSTPGVSDYGYTF

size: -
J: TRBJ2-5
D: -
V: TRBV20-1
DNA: TGCAGTGCCTATAATATAGAGACCCAGTACTTC
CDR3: CSAYNIETQYF

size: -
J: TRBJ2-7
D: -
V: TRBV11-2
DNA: TGTGCCAGCAGCTTAGTCATAAGACAGGACTACGAGCAGTACTTC
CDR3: CASSLVIRQDYEQYF

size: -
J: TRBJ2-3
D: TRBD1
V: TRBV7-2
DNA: TGTGCCAGCAGCCCGTCCCGGGACAGGGGACATACGCAGTATTTT
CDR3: CASSPSRDRGHTQYF

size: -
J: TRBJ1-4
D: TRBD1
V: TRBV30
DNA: TGTGCCTGGAATGAGGGGGCCCCGGGGGAAAAACTGTTTTTT
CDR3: CAWNEGAPGEKLFF

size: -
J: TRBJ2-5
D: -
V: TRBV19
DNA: TGTGCCAGTAGCCAAACGGGGGCGGGGACCCAGTACTTC
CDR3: CASSQTGAGTQYF

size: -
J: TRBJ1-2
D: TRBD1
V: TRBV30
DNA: TGTGCCTGGAGTATCCAGGGGGGCGGCTACACCTTC
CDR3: CAWSIQGGGYTF

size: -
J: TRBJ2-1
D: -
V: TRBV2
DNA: TGTGCCAGCAGTGATTCCTGGGGGGACAATGAGCAGTTCTTC
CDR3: CASSDSWGDNEQFF

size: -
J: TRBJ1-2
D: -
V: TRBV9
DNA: TGTGCCAGCAGCGACATCAGGGGCGGTAACTATGGCTACACCTTC
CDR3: CASSDIRGGNYGYTF

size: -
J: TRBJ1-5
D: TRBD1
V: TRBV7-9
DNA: TGTGCCAGCAGCCCGGACAGGGGTTGGGATCAGCCCCAGCATTTT
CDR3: CASSPDRGWDQPQHF

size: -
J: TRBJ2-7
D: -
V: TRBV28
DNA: TGTGCCAGCAGGCCTCTGACTAGTTCTTCCTACGAGCAGTACTTC
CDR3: CASRPLTSSSYEQYF

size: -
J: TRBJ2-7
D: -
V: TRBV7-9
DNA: TGTGCCAGCAGCTCGACGGTCTCCTACGAGCAGTACTTC
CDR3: CASSSTVSYEQYF

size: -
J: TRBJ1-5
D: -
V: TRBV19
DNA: TGTGCCAGTAGTATACTCAGCGATCAGCCCCAGCATTTT
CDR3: CASSILSDQPQHF

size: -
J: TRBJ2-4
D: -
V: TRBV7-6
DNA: TGTGCCAGCAGCTCTTACGCTGACGACATTCAGTACTTC
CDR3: CASSSYADDIQYF

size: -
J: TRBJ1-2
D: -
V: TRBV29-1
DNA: TGCAGCGCCAGGGTCTTGAACTATGGCTACACCTTC
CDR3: CSARVLNYGYTF

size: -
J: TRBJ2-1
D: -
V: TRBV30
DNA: TGTGCCTGGAGGCCCGGACTATCCTACAATGAGCAGTTCTTC
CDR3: CAWRPGLSYNEQFF

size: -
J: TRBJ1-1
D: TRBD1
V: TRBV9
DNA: TGTGCCAGCAGCGTCGACAGGGGCGGAAACACTGAAGCTTTCTTT
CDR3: CASSVDRGGNTEAFF

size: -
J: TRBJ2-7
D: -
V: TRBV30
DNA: TGTGCCTGGACCACGGACTCTTTAGGTCCCTACGAGCAGTACTTC
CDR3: CAWTTDSLGPYEQYF

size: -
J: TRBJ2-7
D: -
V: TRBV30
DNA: TGTGCCTGGAGCCAGAGCTCCTACGAGCAGTACTTC
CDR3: CAWSQSSYEQYF

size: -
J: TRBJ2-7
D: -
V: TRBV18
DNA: TGTGCCAGCTCACCTGACTCGGGCGAGCAGTACTTC
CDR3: CASSPDSGEQYF

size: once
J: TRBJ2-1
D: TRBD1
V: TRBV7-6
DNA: TGTGCCAGCAGCTTTGGACAGGGGGGGAAGGAGCAGTTCTTC
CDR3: CASSFGQGGKEQFF

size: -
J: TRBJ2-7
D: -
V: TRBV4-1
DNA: TGCGCCAGCAGCCAATTTAAAGGGGTCGAGCAGTACTTC
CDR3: CASSQFKGVEQYF

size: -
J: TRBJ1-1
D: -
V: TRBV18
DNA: TGTGCCAGCTCCCTCTATGGCGACACTGAAGCTTTCTTT
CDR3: CASSLYGDTEAFF

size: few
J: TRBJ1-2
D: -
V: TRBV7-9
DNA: TGTGCCAGCAGCTCTAGAGGGTGGGGAACGGGCGGCGGAGGCTACACCTTC
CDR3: CASSSRGWGTGGGGYTF

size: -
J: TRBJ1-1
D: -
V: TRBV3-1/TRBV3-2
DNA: TGTGCCAGCAGCCCTCCCGTAGGGGGGACTGAAGCTTTCTTT
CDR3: CASSPPVGGTEAFF

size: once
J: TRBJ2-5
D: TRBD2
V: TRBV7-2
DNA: TGTGCCAGCAGCTTAGGCCCTAGCGGGGGGGTGGATGAGACCCAGTACTTC
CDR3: CASSLGPSGGVDETQYF

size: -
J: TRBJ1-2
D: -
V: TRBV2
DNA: TGTGCCAGCAGTGACCACCTGACATCTTACTATGGCTACACCTTC
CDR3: CASSDHLTSYYGYTF

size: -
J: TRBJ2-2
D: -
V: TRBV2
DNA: TGTGCCAGCAGTGGGGGTGGGAGCCAGGGGACCGGGGAGCTGTTTTTT
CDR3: CASSGGGSQGTGELFF

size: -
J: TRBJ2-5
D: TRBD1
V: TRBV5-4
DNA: TGTGCCAGCAGCTTGCCCGACAGGGGTGAAGAGACCCAGTACTTC
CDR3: CASSLPDRGEETQYF

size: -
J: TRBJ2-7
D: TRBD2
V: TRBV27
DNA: TGTGCCAGCAGTTTCCTAGCGGGGGGCTACGAGCAGTACTTC
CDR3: CASSFLAGGYEQYF

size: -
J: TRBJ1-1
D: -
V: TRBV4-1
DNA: TGCGCCAGCAGCCAAGATGGGGCGAGGATAGCTGAAGCTTTCTTT
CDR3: CASSQDGARIAEAFF

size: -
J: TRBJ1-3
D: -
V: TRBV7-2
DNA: TGTGCCAGCAGCTCCCAATGGACACCCTCTGGAAACACCATATATTTT
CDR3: CASSSQWTPSGNTIYF

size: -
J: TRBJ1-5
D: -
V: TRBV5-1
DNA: TGCGCCAGCCCAGAGGGGGGCTTCAATCAGCCCCAGCATTTT
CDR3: CASPEGGFNQPQHF

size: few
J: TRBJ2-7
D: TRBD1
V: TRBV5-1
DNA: TGCGCCAGCAGCATGGGGGACAGGGGTTACGAGCAGTACTTC
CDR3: CASSMGDRGYEQYF

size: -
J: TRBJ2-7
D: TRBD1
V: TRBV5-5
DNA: TGTGCCAGCAGCTTGGCGCAGGGGGATTACGAGCAGTACTTC
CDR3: CASSLAQGDYEQYF

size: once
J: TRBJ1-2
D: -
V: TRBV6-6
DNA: TGTGCCAGCAGTGACCGACAGGTTCTTATTGGCTACACCTTC
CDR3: CASSDRQVLIGYTF